The T cell receptor (beta chain) described here comes from a study of spatial heterogeneity in lung cancer. Turning to the study itself: A consistent excess of beta-chain over alpha-chain sequences was detected.

Germline values: CDR1 SGHAT, CDR2 FQNNGV. The CDR3 runs 15 residues. Trimming left V 0 bases short and J 8 bases short, with 13 bases between. At least ten counts were recorded for this clonotype. A unique molecular identifier was attached to every TCR cDNA molecule. Via MiXCR, TCRdb re-called the 5' RACE reads, giving one row per CDR3 protein. The sample yields some 41,000 distinct CDR3 sequences, 20% to 25% seen once. Time point meaning: blood at routine non-recurrence follow-up after resection. No cells were sorted before sequencing. The whole RNA sequenced was extracted from tumor, nontumor lung or frozen PBMC.

This specimen was PBMCs, taken at follow-up. The source is a female donor with early-stage non-small cell lung cancer. The rearrangement links TRBV11-2 to TRBJ2-2; D is perhaps TRBD2 (5 bases). CDR3 in DNA: TGTGCCAGCAGCTTAGATGGACTCCCTGGAGGGGAGCTGTTTTTT. Protein product: CASSLDGLPGGELFF.